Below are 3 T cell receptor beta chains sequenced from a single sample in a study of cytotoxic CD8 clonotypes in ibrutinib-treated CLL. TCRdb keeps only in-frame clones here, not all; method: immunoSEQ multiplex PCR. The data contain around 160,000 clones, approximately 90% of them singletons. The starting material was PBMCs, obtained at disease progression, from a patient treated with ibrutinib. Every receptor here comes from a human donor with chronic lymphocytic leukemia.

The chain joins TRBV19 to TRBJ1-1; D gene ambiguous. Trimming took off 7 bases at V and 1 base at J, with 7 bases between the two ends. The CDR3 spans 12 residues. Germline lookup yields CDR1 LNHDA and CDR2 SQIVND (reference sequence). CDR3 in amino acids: CASIFGNTEAFF. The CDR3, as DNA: TGTGCCAGTATATTTGGGAACACTGAAGCTTTCTTT.

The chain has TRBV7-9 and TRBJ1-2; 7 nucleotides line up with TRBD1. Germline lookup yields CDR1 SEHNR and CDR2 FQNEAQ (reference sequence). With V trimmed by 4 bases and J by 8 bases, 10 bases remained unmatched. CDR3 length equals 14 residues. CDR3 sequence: CASSYQGVDRGYTF. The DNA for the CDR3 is TGTGCCAGCAGCTACCAGGGGGTCGACCGAGGCTACACCTTC.

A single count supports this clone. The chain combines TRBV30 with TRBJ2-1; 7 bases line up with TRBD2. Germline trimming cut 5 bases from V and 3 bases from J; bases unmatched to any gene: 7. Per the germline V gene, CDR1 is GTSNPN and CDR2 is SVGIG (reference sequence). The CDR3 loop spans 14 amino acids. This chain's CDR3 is CAWVRSGDYNEQFF. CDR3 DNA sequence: TGTGCCTGGGTCCGGAGCGGGGACTACAATGAGCAGTTCTTC.